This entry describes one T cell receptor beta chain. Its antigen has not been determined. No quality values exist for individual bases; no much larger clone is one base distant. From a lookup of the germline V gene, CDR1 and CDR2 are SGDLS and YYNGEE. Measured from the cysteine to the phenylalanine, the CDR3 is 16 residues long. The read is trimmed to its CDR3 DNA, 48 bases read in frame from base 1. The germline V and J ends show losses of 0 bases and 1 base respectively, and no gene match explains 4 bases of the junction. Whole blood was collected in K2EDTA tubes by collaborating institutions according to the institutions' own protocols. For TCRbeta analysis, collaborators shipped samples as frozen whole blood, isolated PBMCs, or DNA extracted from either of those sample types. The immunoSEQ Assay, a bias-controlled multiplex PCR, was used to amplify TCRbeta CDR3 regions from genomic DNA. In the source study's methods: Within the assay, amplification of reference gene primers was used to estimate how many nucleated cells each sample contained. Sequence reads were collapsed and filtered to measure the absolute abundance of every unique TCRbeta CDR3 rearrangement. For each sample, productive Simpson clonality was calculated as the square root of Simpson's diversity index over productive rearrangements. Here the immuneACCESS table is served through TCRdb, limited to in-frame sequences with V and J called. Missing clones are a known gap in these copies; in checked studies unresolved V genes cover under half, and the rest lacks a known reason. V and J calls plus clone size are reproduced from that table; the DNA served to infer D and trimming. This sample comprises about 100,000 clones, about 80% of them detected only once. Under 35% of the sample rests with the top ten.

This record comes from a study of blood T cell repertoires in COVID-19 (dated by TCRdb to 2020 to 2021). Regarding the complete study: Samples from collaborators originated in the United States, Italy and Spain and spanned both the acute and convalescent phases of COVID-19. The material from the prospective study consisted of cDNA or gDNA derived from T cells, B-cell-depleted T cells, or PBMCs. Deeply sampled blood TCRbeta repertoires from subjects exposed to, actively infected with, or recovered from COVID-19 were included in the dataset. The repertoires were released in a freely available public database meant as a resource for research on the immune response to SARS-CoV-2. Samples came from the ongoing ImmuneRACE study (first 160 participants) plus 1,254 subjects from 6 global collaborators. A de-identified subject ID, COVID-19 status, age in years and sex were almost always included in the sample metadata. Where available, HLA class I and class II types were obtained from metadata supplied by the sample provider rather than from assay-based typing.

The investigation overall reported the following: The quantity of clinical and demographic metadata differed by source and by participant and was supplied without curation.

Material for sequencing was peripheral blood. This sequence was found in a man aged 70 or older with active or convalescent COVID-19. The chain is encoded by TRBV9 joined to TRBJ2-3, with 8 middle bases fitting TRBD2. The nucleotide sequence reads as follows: TGTGCCAGCAGCGTAGGGCGGGGGGCCGGCACAGATACGCAGTATTTT. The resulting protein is CASSVGRGAGTDTQYF.